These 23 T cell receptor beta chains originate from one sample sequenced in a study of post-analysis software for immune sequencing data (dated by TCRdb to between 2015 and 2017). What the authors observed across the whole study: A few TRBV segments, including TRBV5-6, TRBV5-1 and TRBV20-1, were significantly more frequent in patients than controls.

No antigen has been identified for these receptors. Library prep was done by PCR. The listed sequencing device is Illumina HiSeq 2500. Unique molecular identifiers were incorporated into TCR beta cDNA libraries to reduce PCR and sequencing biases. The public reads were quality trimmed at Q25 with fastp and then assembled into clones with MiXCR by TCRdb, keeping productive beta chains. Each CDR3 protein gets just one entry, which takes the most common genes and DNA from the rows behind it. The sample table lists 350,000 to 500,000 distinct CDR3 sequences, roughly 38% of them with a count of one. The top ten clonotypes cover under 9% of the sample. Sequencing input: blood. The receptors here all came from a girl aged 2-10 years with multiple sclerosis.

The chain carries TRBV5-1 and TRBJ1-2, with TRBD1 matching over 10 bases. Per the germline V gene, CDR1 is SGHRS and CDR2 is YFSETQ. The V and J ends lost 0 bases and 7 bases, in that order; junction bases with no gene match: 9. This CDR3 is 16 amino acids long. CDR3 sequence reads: CASSLVAGTGVGGYTF. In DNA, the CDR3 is TGCGCCAGCAGCTTGGTGGCCGGGACAGGGGTCGGTGGCTACACCTTC.

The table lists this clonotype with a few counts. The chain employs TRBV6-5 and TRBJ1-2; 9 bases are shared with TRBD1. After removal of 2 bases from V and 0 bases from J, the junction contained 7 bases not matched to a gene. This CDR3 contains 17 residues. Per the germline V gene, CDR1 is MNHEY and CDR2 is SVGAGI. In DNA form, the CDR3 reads TGTGCCAGCAGTTACCGGGACAGGGCCAAAACTAACTATGGCTACACCTTC. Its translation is CASSYRDRAKTNYGYTF.

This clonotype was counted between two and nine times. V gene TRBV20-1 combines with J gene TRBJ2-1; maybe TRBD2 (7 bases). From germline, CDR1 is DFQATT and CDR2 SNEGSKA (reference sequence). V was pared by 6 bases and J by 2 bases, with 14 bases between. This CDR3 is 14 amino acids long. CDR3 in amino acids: CSAASGTPYNEQFF. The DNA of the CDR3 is TGCAGTGCAGCAAGCGGGACACCCTACAATGAGCAGTTCTTC.

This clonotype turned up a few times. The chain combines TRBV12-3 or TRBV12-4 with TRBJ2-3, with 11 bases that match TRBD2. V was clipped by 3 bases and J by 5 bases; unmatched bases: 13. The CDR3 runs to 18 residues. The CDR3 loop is CASSFPSLLAGVRDTQYF. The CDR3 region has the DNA TGTGCCAGCAGTTTCCCATCGCTACTAGCGGGAGTAAGAGATACGCAGTATTTT.

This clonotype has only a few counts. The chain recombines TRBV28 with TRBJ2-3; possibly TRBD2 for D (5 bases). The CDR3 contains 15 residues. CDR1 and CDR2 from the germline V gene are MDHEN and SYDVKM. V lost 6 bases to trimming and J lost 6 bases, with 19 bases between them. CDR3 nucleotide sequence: TGTGCCAGCAGCCGAGGGTCGGCTCCCACGGATACGCAGTATTTT. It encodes CASSRGSAPTDTQYF.

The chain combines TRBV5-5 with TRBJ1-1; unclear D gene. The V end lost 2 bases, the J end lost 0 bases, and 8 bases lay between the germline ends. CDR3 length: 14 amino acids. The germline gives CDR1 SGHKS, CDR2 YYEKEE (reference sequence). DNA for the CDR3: TGTGCCAGCAGCTTACGCTACCTGAACACTGAAGCTTTCTTT. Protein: CASSLRYLNTEAFF. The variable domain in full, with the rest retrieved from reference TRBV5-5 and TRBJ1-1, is DAGVTQSPTHLIKTRGQQVTLRCSPISGHKSVSWYQQVLGQGPQFIFQYYEKEERGRGNFPDRFSARQFPNYSSELNVNALLLGDSALYLCASSLRYLNTEAFFGQGTRLTVV.

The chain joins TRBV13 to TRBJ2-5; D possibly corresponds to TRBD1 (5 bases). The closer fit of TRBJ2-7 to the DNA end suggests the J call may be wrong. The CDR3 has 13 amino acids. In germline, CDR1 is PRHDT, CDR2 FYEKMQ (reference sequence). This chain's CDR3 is CASSSQDSHEQYF. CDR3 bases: TGTGCCAGCAGTTCACAGGATTCCCACGAGCAGTACTTC.

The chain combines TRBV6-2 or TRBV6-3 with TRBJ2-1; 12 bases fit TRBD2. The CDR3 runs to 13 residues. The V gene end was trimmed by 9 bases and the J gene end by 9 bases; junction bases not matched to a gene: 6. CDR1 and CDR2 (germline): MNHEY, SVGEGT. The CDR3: CASRLAGVIEQFF. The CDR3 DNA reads TGTGCCAGTCGACTAGCGGGAGTTATTGAGCAGTTCTTC.

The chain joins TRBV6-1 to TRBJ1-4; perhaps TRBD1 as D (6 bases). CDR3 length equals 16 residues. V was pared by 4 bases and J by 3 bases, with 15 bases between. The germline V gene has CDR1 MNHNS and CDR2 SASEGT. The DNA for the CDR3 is TGTGCCAGCAGTGGCAAGGCGGAGGGGGCTAATGAAAAACTGTTTTTT. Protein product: CASSGKAEGANEKLFF.

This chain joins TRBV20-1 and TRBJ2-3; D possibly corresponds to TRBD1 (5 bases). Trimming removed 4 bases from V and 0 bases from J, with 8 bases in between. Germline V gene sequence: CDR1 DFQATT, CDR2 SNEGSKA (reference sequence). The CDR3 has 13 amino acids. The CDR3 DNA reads TGCAGTGCTATGGACACAAGCACAGATACGCAGTATTTT. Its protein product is CSAMDTSTDTQYF.

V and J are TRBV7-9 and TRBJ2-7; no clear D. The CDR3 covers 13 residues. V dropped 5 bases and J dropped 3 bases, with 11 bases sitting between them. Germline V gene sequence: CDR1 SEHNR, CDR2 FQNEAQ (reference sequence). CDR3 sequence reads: CASSPETYYEQYF. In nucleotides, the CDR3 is TGTGCCAGCAGCCCCGAGACATACTACGAGCAGTACTTC.

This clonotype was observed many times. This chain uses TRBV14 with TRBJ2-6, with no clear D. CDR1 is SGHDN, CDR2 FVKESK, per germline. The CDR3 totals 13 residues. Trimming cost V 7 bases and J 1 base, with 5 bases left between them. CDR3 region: CASTRSGANVLTF. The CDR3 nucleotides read TGTGCCAGCACCCGATCTGGGGCCAACGTCCTGACTTTC.

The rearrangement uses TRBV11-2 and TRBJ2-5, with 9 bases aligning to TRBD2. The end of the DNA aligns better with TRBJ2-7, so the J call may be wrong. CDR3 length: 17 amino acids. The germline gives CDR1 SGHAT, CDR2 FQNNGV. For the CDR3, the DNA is TGTGCCAGCATCCACCCGGACGGGCCTAGCGGGGACTACGAGCAGTACTTC. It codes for CASIHPDGPSGDYEQYF.

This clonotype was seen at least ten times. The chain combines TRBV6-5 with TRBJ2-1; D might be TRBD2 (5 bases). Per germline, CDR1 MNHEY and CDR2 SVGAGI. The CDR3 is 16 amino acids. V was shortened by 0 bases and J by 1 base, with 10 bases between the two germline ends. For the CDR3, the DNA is TGTGCCAGCAGTTACTCCGGACTCGGATCCTACAATGAGCAGTTCTTC. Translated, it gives CASSYSGLGSYNEQFF.

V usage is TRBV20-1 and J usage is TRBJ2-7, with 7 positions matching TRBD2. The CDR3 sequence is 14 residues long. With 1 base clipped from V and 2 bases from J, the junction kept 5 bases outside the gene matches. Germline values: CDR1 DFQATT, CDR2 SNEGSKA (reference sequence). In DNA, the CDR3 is TGCAGTGCTAGAGGGTGGGGGAGGGCCTACGAGCAGTACTTC. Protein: CSARGWGRAYEQYF.

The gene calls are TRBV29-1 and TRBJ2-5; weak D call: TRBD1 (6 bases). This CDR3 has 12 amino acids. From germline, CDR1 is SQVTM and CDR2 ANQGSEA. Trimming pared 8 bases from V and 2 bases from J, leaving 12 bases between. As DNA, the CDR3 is TGCAGCTCGGGCAGGGGACAAGAGACCCAGTACTTC. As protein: CSSGRGQETQYF.

The CDR3 sequence is CASSYSSLHLGRGNSNQPQHF. The CDR3 DNA reads as TGTGCCAGCAGTTACTCGAGCCTTCATCTAGGGAGGGGTAATAGCAATCAGCCCCAGCATTTT. The chain is built from TRBV6-5 and TRBJ1-5; a weak D match, TRBD1 (5 bases). The CDR3 runs 21 residues. Deletions cut 0 bases from V and 0 bases from J, with 24 bases between. Germline CDR1 reads MNHEY; CDR2 reads SVGAGI.

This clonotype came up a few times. CDR3 loop: CASSYSVRDHQPQHF. The CDR3 DNA reads as TGTGCCAGCAGTTACTCGGTCAGGGATCATCAGCCCCAGCATTTT. V and J are TRBV6-5 and TRBJ1-5, with TRBD1 as a possible D gene (5 bases). Trimming shortened V by 0 bases and J by 5 bases, and 11 bases separated the two germline ends. There are 15 residues in the CDR3. Germline V gene data show CDR1 as MNHEY and CDR2 as SVGAGI.

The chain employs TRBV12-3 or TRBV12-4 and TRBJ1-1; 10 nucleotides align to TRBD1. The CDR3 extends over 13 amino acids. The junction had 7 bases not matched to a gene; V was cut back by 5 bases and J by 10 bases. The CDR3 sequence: CASSLAGQGRAFF. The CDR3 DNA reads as TGTGCCAGCAGTCTCGCGGGACAGGGGAGAGCTTTCTTT.

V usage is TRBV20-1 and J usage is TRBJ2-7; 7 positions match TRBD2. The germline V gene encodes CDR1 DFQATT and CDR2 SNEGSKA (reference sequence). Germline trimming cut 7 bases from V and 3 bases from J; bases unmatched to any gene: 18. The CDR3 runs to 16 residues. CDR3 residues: CSESHPGLVDVYEQYF. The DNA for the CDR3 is TGCAGTGAGAGTCACCCCGGACTAGTGGATGTCTACGAGCAGTACTTC.

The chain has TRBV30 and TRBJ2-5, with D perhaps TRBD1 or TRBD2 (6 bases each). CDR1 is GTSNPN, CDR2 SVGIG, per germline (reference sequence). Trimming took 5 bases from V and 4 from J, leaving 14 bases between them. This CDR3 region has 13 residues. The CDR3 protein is CAWALRGAETQYF. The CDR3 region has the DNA TGTGCCTGGGCACTGAGGGGGGCAGAGACCCAGTACTTC.

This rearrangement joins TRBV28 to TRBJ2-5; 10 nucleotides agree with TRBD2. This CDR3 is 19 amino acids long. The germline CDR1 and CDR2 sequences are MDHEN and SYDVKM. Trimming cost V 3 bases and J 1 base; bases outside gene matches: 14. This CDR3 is CASSFRRRGLAHFQETQYF. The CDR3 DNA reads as TGTGCCAGCAGTTTTCGTCGTCGGGGACTAGCGCACTTCCAAGAGACCCAGTACTTC. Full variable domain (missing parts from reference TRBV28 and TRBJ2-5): DVKVTQSSRYLVKRTGEKVFLECVQDMDHENMFWYRQDPGLGLRLIYFSYDVKMKEKGDIPEGYSVSREKKERFSLILESASTNQTSMYLCASSFRRRGLAHFQETQYFGPGTRLLVL.

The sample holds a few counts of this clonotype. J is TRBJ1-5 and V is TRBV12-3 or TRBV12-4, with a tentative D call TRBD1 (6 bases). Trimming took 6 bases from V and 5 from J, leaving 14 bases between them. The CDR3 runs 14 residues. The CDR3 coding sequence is TGTGCCAGCAGCCCCAGGGGTAGGGATCAGCCCCAGCATTTT. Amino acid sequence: CASSPRGRDQPQHF.